This TCR beta chain was documented in a study of blood T cell repertoires in COVID-19. Clones were sequenced by immunoSEQ multiplex PCR, and TCRdb holds only the in-frame ones, with some missing. The sample lists over 200,000 clones, roughly 82% occurring once. The ends were cut back, 2 bases at V and 2 bases at J, with 10 bases in the middle. The germline gives CDR1 LGHNT, CDR2 FRNRAP. The CDR3 is 14 amino acids. Sequenced: peripheral blood. The chain combines TRBV12-5 with TRBJ2-7; tentatively, D is TRBD2 (6 bases). The clonotype originates from a man between 40 and 49 years old who had recovered from COVID-19. The DNA for the CDR3 is TGTGCTAGTGGTTTGTGGGGGAGGACCTACGAGCAGTACTTC. It encodes CASGLWGRTYEQYF.